Included here is one T cell receptor (beta chain) sequence, with context. Genomic DNA was subjected to two-round multiplex PCR for amplification of TCR beta CDR3. Amplification during the initial PCR round employed primers specific to each TRBV and TRBJ gene. A single record per CDR3 protein comes from TCRdb applying MiXCR to the multiplex PCR reads. This table holds 30,000 to 35,000 distinct CDR3 sequences, roughly 52% found once. This entry comes from a study of prognosis after radiotherapy for stage I lung cancer. Trimming stripped 0 bases from V and 1 base from J, with 8 bases between. Germline-derived CDR1 and CDR2 are SGHRS and YFSETQ. The CDR3 contains 15 residues.

Sequences were derived from PBMCs, sampled before or after stereotactic body radiation therapy (not recorded which). The sequence derives from a donor aged 50 or older with non-small cell lung cancer. The J gene is TRBJ1-5, the V gene TRBV5-1; a weak D match, TRBD1 (5 bases). Written as DNA, the CDR3 is TGCGCCAGCAGCTTGGGGGAGGGGAGCAATCAGCCCCAGCATTTT. Protein: CASSLGEGSNQPQHF. Complete variable domain (other parts from reference TRBV5-1 and TRBJ1-5): KAGVTQTPRYLIKTRGQQVTLSCSPISGHRSVSWYQQTPGQGLQFLFEYFSETQRNKGNFPGRFSGRQFSNSRSEMNVSTLELGDSALYLCASSLGEGSNQPQHFGDGTRLSIL.